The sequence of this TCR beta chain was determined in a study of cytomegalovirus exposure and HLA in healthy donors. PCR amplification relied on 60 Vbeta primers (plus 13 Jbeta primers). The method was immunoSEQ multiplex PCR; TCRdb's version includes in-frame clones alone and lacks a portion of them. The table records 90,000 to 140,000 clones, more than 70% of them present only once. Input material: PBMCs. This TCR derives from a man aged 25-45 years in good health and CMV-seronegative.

CDR3 nucleotide sequence: TGCGCCAGCAGTCGAGGTTCCGGCTCTGGAAACACCATATATTTT. As protein: CASSRGSGSGNTIYF. The J gene is TRBJ1-3, the V gene TRBV5-1; D uncertain. Between the trimmed V and J ends, which lost 5 bases and 0 bases, there was a span of 12 bases. The CDR3 is made up of 15 amino acids. Germline CDR1 reads SGHRS; CDR2 reads YFSETQ. Full variable domain (missing parts from reference TRBV5-1 and TRBJ1-3): KAGVTQTPRYLIKTRGQQVTLSCSPISGHRSVSWYQQTPGQGLQFLFEYFSETQRNKGNFPGRFSGRQFSNSRSEMNVSTLELGDSALYLCASSRGSGSGNTIYFGEGSWLTVV.